Each of the 2 T cell receptor beta chains below was sequenced from the same sample in a study of molecular identifiers for immune sequencing clone quantification. TCRdb fed the PCR reads into MiXCR, producing one record per CDR3 protein. The table lists approximately 550,000 distinct CDR3 sequences, roughly 26% of them singletons. The source material was naive CD8+ T cells from blood, with Jurkat cell RNA spiked in. The subset here: FACS-sorted CD8+CD4-CCR7+CD45RA+ naive T cells. The origin of the receptors is a human donor in good health. Some libraries in this study had Jurkat cell RNA spiked in.

The table lists this clonotype with a count of one. One base away lies a much larger clone, so this may be a sequencing read error. CDR3 DNA: TGTGCCGGCAGCCTGGCGGGTCCCGAGGACGAAAAACTGTTTTTT. Its translation: CAGSLAGPEDEKLFF. The J gene is TRBJ1-4, the V gene TRBV7-8; D is unresolved. Germline assignment: CDR1 SGHVS and CDR2 FQNEAQ. The CDR3 has 15 residues.

In this sample, this clonotype turned up a few times. The V gene is TRBV5-6, the J gene TRBJ2-3; TRBD1 agrees at 7 bases. From germline, CDR1 is SGHDT and CDR2 YYEEEE. This CDR3 has 16 amino acids. V lost 4 bases to trimming and J lost 2 bases; unmatched junction nucleotides: 10. For the CDR3, the DNA is TGTGCCAGCAGCGGCTCGGGACAGCTATACACAGATACGCAGTATTTT. Protein: CASSGSGQLYTDTQYF.